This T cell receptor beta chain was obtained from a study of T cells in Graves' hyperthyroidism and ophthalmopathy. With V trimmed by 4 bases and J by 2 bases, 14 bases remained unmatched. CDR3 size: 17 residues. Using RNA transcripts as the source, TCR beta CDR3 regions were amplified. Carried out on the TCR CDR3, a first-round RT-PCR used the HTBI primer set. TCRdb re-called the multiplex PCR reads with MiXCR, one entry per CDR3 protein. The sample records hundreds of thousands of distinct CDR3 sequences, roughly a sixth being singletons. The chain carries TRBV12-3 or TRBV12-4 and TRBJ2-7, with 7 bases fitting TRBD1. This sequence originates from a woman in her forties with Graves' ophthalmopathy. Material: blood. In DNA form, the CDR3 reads TGTGCCAGCAGTTACGGGGCCCGACAGACAGGGACCTACGAGCAGTACTTC. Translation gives CASSYGARQTGTYEQYF.